This T cell receptor (beta chain) was sequenced during a study of blood T cell repertoires in COVID-19. Study as a whole: Sites in the United States, Italy and Spain provided acute and convalescent COVID-19 samples.

It was during active infection that Seattle patients were enrolled and then longitudinally followed. Using immunoSEQ multiplex PCR, the repertoire was profiled, and TCRdb retains in-frame clones only, with some absent. The sample contains hundreds of thousands of clones, about 90% of which appear only once. The length of the CDR3 is 14 residues. Germline CDR1 reads LGHDT; CDR2 reads YNNKEL (reference sequence). Trimming took 2 bases from V and 1 from J, leaving 8 bases between them. What was sequenced was peripheral blood. The receptor was derived from a man in his sixties with COVID-19, enrolled during active disease. The J gene is TRBJ1-1, the V gene TRBV3-1 (or the pseudogene TRBV3-2); D is unresolved. Here the CDR3 reads CASSQYDKNTEAFF. In nucleotides, the CDR3 is TGTGCCAGCAGCCAATATGACAAGAACACTGAAGCTTTCTTT.